This is a list of T cell receptor beta chains from one sample in a study of blood T cell repertoires in COVID-19. Some clones are missing from TCRdb's copy, which holds only in-frame ones; the method was immunoSEQ multiplex PCR. The top ten hold around 8.6% of the sample, which has about 180,000 clones, roughly 88% seen once. Sequenced material: PBMCs or T cells enriched from blood (not recorded which). Source of these receptors: a young woman who had recovered from COVID-19. Both conserved end residues are part of each CDR3. D genes are given only for firm matches. Size tells how often a clone was seen (once, few, many) or the class of an expanded clone, and some rows leave it out.

J | size | V | D | DNA | CDR3
TRBJ1-2 | . | TRBV28 | TRBD1 | TGTGCCAGCAGTTCCCGGGGGACAGGGGAACTCTACACCTTC | CASSSRGTGELYTF
TRBJ1-3 | . | TRBV3-1/TRBV3-2 | . | TGTGCCAGCAGCCGGATTCAGGGCTCTGGAAACACCATATATTTT | CASSRIQGSGNTIYF
TRBJ2-5 | . | TRBV6-5 | . | TGTGCCAGCGCACTAGCACCTCAAGAGACCCAGTACTTC | CASALAPQETQYF
TRBJ2-7 | . | TRBV6-5 | TRBD1 | TGTGCCAGCAAAAGGACAGGGGACTACGAGCAGTACTTC | CASKRTGDYEQYF
TRBJ1-6 | . | TRBV7-9 | . | TGTGCCAGCAGCCCGTCGGGGATGTCGTATAATTCACCCCTCCACTTT | CASSPSGMSYNSPLHF
TRBJ2-5 | . | TRBV5-4 | TRBD1 | TGTGCCAGCAGCTTAACCGGGACAGGGTACAAAGAGACCCAGTACTTC | CASSLTGTGYKETQYF
TRBJ1-4 | once | TRBV10-3 | . | TGTGCCATCCGACCAGGGTACGGTGAAAAACTGTTTTTT | CAIRPGYGEKLFF
TRBJ1-6 | once | TRBV6-2/TRBV6-3 | . | TGTGCCAGCAGTTCCCCTCGAGGCGTCAATTCACCCCTCCACTTT | CASSSPRGVNSPLHF
TRBJ2-7 | . | TRBV28 | TRBD2 | TGTGCCAGCAGTTCCCCCGGGGGGGCGCCGGGCGAGCAGTACTTC | CASSSPGGAPGEQYF
TRBJ2-2 | . | TRBV9 | TRBD2 | TGTGCCAGCAGCGTAGTGGCTAGCGGGAAGACCGGGGAGCTGTTTTTT | CASSVVASGKTGELFF
TRBJ1-5 | . | TRBV19 | . | TGTGCCAGTAGTATCGGCGGGGGCGGCAATCAGCCCCAGCATTTT | CASSIGGGGNQPQHF
TRBJ2-2 | . | TRBV18 | . | TGTGCCAGCTCACCCCGAAGAGGTTACACCGGGGAGCTGTTTTTT | CASSPRRGYTGELFF
TRBJ2-3 | . | TRBV9 | . | TGTGCCAGCAGCCTGCGGGACTCGGGGGATACGCAGTATTTT | CASSLRDSGDTQYF
TRBJ1-2 | . | TRBV15 | . | TGTGCCACCAGCCCCACTATAACCTCGGGTGGCTACACCTTC | CATSPTITSGGYTF
TRBJ2-5 | . | TRBV6-5 | TRBD2 | TGTGCCAGCGGAGGACTAGCGGGGCAAGAGACCCAGTACTTC | CASGGLAGQETQYF
TRBJ2-7 | . | TRBV5-1 | TRBD1 | TGCGCCAGCAGCTTCTCCGGGACAGGAATAACGAGCGAGCAGTACTTC | CASSFSGTGITSEQYF
TRBJ2-2 | . | TRBV9 | . | TGTGCCAGCAGCGTAGCGACGGGTCCCACCGGGGAGCTGTTTTTT | CASSVATGPTGELFF
TRBJ2-7 | once | TRBV28 | . | TGTGCCAGCAGTTTAATTCGAACGGCCTACGAGCAGTACTTC | CASSLIRTAYEQYF
TRBJ2-3 | . | TRBV28 | . | TGTGCCAGCAGCTTGACAGAGAGTCGCACAGATACGCAGTATTTT | CASSLTESRTDTQYF
TRBJ2-3 | . | TRBV5-4 | TRBD2 | TGTGCCAGCAGGCCCGGGGCCCGACTAGCGGGAGGGGGGGATACGCAGTATTTT | CASRPGARLAGGGDTQYF
TRBJ2-1 | few | TRBV11-3 | TRBD2 | TGTGCCAGCAGCTTAGAGGGGGGACTAGCGGGAGCCAATGAGCAGTTCTTC | CASSLEGGLAGANEQFF
TRBJ2-3 | . | TRBV2 | TRBD2 | TGTGCCAGCAGCAGCGGGAGGGCAGATACGCAGTATTTT | CASSSGRADTQYF
TRBJ1-6 | . | TRBV15 | . | TGTGCCACCAGCAGAGATTCGACAGATAATTCACCCCTCCACTTT | CATSRDSTDNSPLHF
TRBJ2-1 | . | TRBV28 | TRBD1 | TGTGCCAGCAGTTTAATAGGGGGCAGACATAGAGATGAGCAGTTCTTC | CASSLIGGRHRDEQFF
TRBJ1-3 | once | TRBV4-1 | . | TGCGCCAGCAGCCAAGTAGGGGTAGGAAACACCATATATTTT | CASSQVGVGNTIYF